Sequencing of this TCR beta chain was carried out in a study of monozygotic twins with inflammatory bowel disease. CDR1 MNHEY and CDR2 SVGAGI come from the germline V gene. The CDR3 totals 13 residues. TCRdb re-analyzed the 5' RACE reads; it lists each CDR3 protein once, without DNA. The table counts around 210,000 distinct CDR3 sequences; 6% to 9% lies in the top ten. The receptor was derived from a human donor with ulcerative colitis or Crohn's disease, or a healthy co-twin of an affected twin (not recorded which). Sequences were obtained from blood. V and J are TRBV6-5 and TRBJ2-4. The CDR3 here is CASRREPENIQYF.